One sample yielded the 26 T cell receptor beta chains listed below, sequenced in a study of neurological immune-mediated disorders (dated by TCRdb to the late 2010s). The method was 5' RACE. The listed sequencing device is Illumina HiSeq 2500. TCRdb cleaned the public reads at Q25 with fastp, built clones with MiXCR and kept in-frame beta chains. Every CDR3 protein is listed once, alongside the most common genes and DNA of its rows. The sample includes about 50,000 distinct CDR3 sequences, with 9% to 12% observed a single time. The ten largest clones add up to roughly 5% of the sample. The sample consisted of PBMCs. These receptors all come from a man in his 70s with HTLV-1-associated myelopathy (HAM/TSP).

There are many counts of this clonotype. V is TRBV2 and J is TRBJ2-1; 9 positions match TRBD2. This CDR3 comprises 13 residues. Unmatched junction bases numbered 9, after V lost 8 bases and J lost 10 bases. CDR1 and CDR2 (germline): SNHLY, FYNNEI. CDR3 sequence (DNA): TGTGCCAGCGGGACTAGCTCGCGGGGGGAGCAGTTCTTC. Translating gives CASGTSSRGEQFF.

In its sample, this clonotype was seen many times. The V gene is TRBV27, the J gene TRBJ2-4, with 11 bases that match TRBD2. V lost 4 bases and J lost 6; bases outside the gene matches: 11. Germline V gives CDR1 MNHEY, CDR2 SMNVEV (reference sequence). The CDR3 has 17 amino acids. CDR3 amino acids: CASSYYGGTSGRNIQYF. Here the CDR3 DNA reads TGTGCCAGCAGTTATTACGGGGGGACTAGCGGAAGAAACATTCAGTACTTC.

This clonotype has at least ten counts. The genes are TRBV29-1 and TRBJ2-4; a possible D gene is TRBD1 (5 bases). The CDR3 length is 13 residues. Germline lookup yields CDR1 SQVTM and CDR2 ANQGSEA. V was shortened by 5 bases and J by 6 bases, with 14 bases between the two germline ends. Here the CDR3 reads CSVYEDQGNIQYF. The CDR3 DNA reads as TGCAGCGTTTACGAGGACCAGGGAAACATTCAGTACTTC.

This clonotype was recorded at least ten times. The chain combines TRBV20-1 with TRBJ1-2; D remains ambiguous. The CDR3 is 15 amino acids. Trimming left V 2 bases short and J 8 bases short, with 21 bases between. Germline V gene data show CDR1 as DFQATT and CDR2 as SNEGSKA (reference sequence). The CDR3 nucleotides read TGCAGTGCTAGATTAGGCCAGGCCCTTTTATCCGGCTACACCTTC. It encodes CSARLGQALLSGYTF.

In this sample, this clonotype turned up many times. The chain is built from TRBV7-2 and TRBJ2-7, with TRBD1 matching over 10 bases. Germline lookup yields CDR1 SGHTA and CDR2 FQGNSA. Trimming took 7 bases from V and 4 from J; bases not matched to a gene: 13. The length of the CDR3 is 16 residues. CDR3 DNA: TGTGCCAGCAACCTCCCCCGACAGGGGGCGAATTACGAGCAGTACTTC. This encodes CASNLPRQGANYEQYF.

There are many counts of this clonotype. J is TRBJ2-1 and V is TRBV6-2 or TRBV6-3, with D perhaps TRBD2 (7 bases). V lost 5 bases, J lost 5 bases, and 16 bases lay in between. The V gene's germline CDR1 is MNHEY and CDR2 SVGEGT. The CDR3 loop spans 15 amino acids. The CDR3 reads CASSHGGSGNNEQFF. DNA of the CDR3: TGTGCCAGCAGTCACGGGGGCAGCGGGAACAATGAGCAGTTCTTC.

Ten or more counts support this clonotype. The chain recombines TRBV6-5 with TRBJ2-1, with no clear D. CDR3 length: 15 amino acids. Deletions cut 5 bases from V and 6 bases from J, with 17 bases between. Germline CDR1 is MNHEY and CDR2 is SVGAGI. In DNA, the CDR3 is TGTGCCAGCAGTCCCCGTCGGTCGCCTGGCAATGAGCAGTTCTTC. Translating it yields CASSPRRSPGNEQFF.

This clonotype was picked up many times. The chain recombines TRBV4-3 with TRBJ2-7; TRBD1 matches 9 bases. The CDR3 runs 18 residues. Trimming at V came to 0 bases and at J to 2 bases, leaving 11 bases not matched to a gene. CDR1 and CDR2 (germline): LGHNA, YSLEER. The CDR3 is CASSQDLMVGTGPYEQYF. CDR3 DNA sequence: TGCGCCAGCAGCCAAGACCTGATGGTTGGGACAGGGCCCTACGAGCAGTACTTC.

This clonotype has only a few counts. V usage is TRBV20-1 and J usage is TRBJ1-6, with unresolved D. Germline CDR1 DFQATT, CDR2 SNEGSKA (reference sequence). V was trimmed by 0 bases and J by 7 bases, leaving 16 bases between them. The CDR3 contains 16 residues. For the CDR3, the DNA is TGCAGTGCTAGAGAGGCACCAAGCTCATTCAATTCACCCCTCCACTTT. This gives the protein CSAREAPSSFNSPLHF.

There are many counts of this clonotype. The rearrangement links TRBV20-1 to TRBJ2-1; weak D call: TRBD2 (6 bases). This CDR3 contains 14 residues. V was cut by 0 bases and J by 8 bases, with 14 bases left in between. Germline V lookup: CDR1 DFQATT, CDR2 SNEGSKA (reference sequence). CDR3 DNA sequence: TGCAGTGCTAGAGAAGGGACCTGGGGGGATGAGCAGTTCTTC. The encoded protein is CSAREGTWGDEQFF.

Many counts were recorded for this clonotype. V gene TRBV5-5 combines with J gene TRBJ1-1; D is uncertain. The V gene's germline CDR1 is SGHKS and CDR2 YYEKEE (reference sequence). CDR3 length: 14 amino acids. Between the trimmed V and J ends, which lost 0 bases and 8 bases, there was a span of 14 bases. Here the CDR3 reads CASSLGPQAAEAFF. CDR3 bases: TGTGCCAGCAGCTTGGGGCCCCAGGCCGCCGAAGCTTTCTTT.

This clonotype was observed at least ten times. V gene TRBV18 combines with J gene TRBJ1-5; TRBD1 is a possible D gene (5 bases). V was cut by 3 bases and J by 2 bases, with 11 bases left in between. This CDR3 contains 15 residues. Germline CDR1 reads KGHSH; CDR2 reads LQKENI. CDR3 DNA sequence: TGTGCCAGCTCACCCGGGACGGCGGGCAATCAGCCCCAGCATTTT. It specifies CASSPGTAGNQPQHF.

This clonotype was seen repeatedly, ten times or more. V and J are TRBV20-1 and TRBJ2-1; 14 nucleotides agree with TRBD2. Germline CDR1 is DFQATT and CDR2 is SNEGSKA (reference sequence). The ends lost 5 bases at V and 2 bases at J; junction bases unmatched: 8. This CDR3 comprises 17 residues. The CDR3 region has the DNA TGCAGTGCTCTCGGCGGGGGACTAGCGGGAGCCTACAATGAGCAGTTCTTC. Its translation is CSALGGGLAGAYNEQFF.

This clonotype was detected ten times or more. V and J are TRBV27 and TRBJ1-1, with D maybe TRBD1 (6 bases). Trimming removed 3 bases at V and 8 bases at J, with 10 bases between. Per germline, CDR1 MNHEY and CDR2 SMNVEV (reference sequence). The CDR3 has 12 residues. This CDR3 reads CASSFQGREAFF. The CDR3, as DNA: TGTGCCAGCAGTTTTCAGGGGAGGGAAGCTTTCTTT.

This clonotype was counted many times. The chain is built from TRBV27 and TRBJ2-2, with D maybe TRBD1 (7 bases). Germline V CDR1 and CDR2: MNHEY, SMNVEV (reference sequence). The V and J ends lost 3 bases and 4 bases respectively, with 12 bases between them. CDR3 length equals 15 residues. As DNA, the CDR3 is TGTGCCAGCAGTTTGCCAGGGGGAGGCACCGGGGAGCTGTTTTTT. Translated: CASSLPGGGTGELFF.

This clonotype was observed many times. The rearrangement links TRBV27 to TRBJ2-6; no clear D. The V and J ends lost 3 bases and 0 bases respectively, with 3 bases between them. The CDR3 consists of 14 residues. The germline V gene has CDR1 MNHEY and CDR2 SMNVEV (reference sequence). The DNA for the CDR3 is TGTGCCAGCAGTTTTGGCTCTGGGGCCAACGTCCTGACTTTC. Protein: CASSFGSGANVLTF.

This clonotype was observed at least ten times. The chain couples TRBV27 to TRBJ1-1; D possibly corresponds to TRBD1 (5 bases). V was pared by 2 bases and J by 3 bases, with 13 bases between. CDR1 and CDR2 (germline): MNHEY, SMNVEV (reference sequence). This CDR3 spans 15 amino acids. CDR3 region: CASSLKVTRDTEAFF. Here the CDR3 DNA reads TGTGCCAGCAGTTTAAAAGTCACCAGGGACACTGAAGCTTTCTTT.

This clonotype was seen many times. The CDR3 sequence is CSGRRDSNTEAFF. The CDR3 region has the DNA TGCAGTGGTCGACGAGACTCGAACACTGAAGCTTTCTTT. The chain combines TRBV20-1 with TRBJ1-1; D remains ambiguous. Germline CDR1 DFQATT, CDR2 SNEGSKA (reference sequence). The length of the CDR3 is 13 residues. The V end lost 7 bases, the J end lost 1 base, and 13 bases lay between the germline ends.

This clonotype was observed a handful of times. The chain couples TRBV29-1 to TRBJ2-1; D is tentatively TRBD1 or TRBD2 (5 bases each). V was shortened by 4 bases and J by 4 bases, with 11 bases between the two germline ends. The CDR3 has 13 amino acids. In germline, CDR1 is SQVTM, CDR2 ANQGSEA. The CDR3 is CSVGSGLYNEQFF. Here the CDR3 DNA reads TGCAGCGTTGGGTCGGGGCTATACAATGAGCAGTTCTTC.

J is TRBJ1-5 and V is TRBV6-1, with D tentatively TRBD1 (6 bases). This CDR3 is built from 16 residues. CDR1 MNHNS and CDR2 SASEGT come from the germline V gene. With 8 bases removed from V and 11 bases from J, the gap between germline ends came to 28 bases. CDR3 residues: CASGGMDRADTRAQHF. CDR3 nucleotide sequence: TGTGCCAGCGGGGGAATGGACAGAGCAGATACGAGGGCCCAGCATTTT.

The V gene is TRBV7-2, the J gene TRBJ2-3, with unresolved D. Germline V CDR1 and CDR2: SGHTA, FQGNSA. The V end was cut by 5 bases, the J end by 8 bases, with 14 bases between. The CDR3 covers 13 residues. The CDR3 protein is CASSPSTVATQYF. In DNA form, the CDR3 reads TGTGCCAGCAGCCCAAGTACAGTAGCTACGCAGTATTTT.

This clonotype occurred many times. At one of its ends the junction is not consistent with the germline gene, which may arise from a read error. This chain uses TRBV6-2 or TRBV6-3 with TRBJ2-1; 7 nucleotides agree with TRBD2. Germline values: CDR1 MNHEY, CDR2 SVGEGT. This CDR3 has 14 amino acids. The CDR3 loop reads CAISPGGGPNEQFF. DNA for the CDR3: TGTGCCATCAGTCCTGGGGGAGGGCCCAATGAGCAGTTCTTC.

This clonotype was recorded at least ten times. The V and J genes are TRBV6-1 and TRBJ2-2; D ambiguous. Trimming left V 2 bases short and J 6 bases short, with 4 bases between. In germline, CDR1 is MNHNS, CDR2 SASEGT. This CDR3 comprises 12 residues. The CDR3 loop is CASSEYPGELFF. CDR3 coding DNA: TGTGCCAGCAGTGAATATCCCGGGGAGCTGTTTTTT.

This clonotype was counted many times. The CDR3 reads CASSFDSTDTQYF. CDR3 nucleotide sequence: TGTGCCAGCAGCTTTGACAGCACAGATACGCAGTATTTT. The chain couples TRBV7-9 to TRBJ2-3; D is uncertain. From germline, CDR1 is SEHNR and CDR2 FQNEAQ (reference sequence). The CDR3 length is 13 residues. The V end was cut by 3 bases, the J end by 0 bases, with 4 bases between.

This clonotype was counted ten times or more. The V and J genes are TRBV7-2 and TRBJ2-1, with a weak D call TRBD2 (5 bases). Trimming took off 5 bases at V and 13 bases at J, with 15 bases between the two ends. The CDR3 has 12 amino acids. CDR1 SGHTA and CDR2 FQGNSA come from the germline V gene. CDR3 nucleotides: TGTGCCAGCAGCCGACACCCTGGAGGCCAGTTCTTC. It specifies CASSRHPGGQFF.

This clonotype is medium-sized within its sample. The CDR3: CSATGTSAYNEQFF. In DNA form, the CDR3 reads TGCAGTGCTACCGGGACTAGCGCTTACAATGAGCAGTTCTTC. The chain links TRBV20-1 to TRBJ2-1, with 10 bases lining up with TRBD2. The trim removed 4 bases at V and 4 bases at J, leaving 4 bases unmatched. This CDR3 is 14 amino acids long. In germline, CDR1 is DFQATT, CDR2 SNEGSKA (reference sequence).